This TCR beta chain was recorded in a study of Ad26.COV2.S vaccination and SARS-CoV-2 variants. Regarding the study as a whole: Vaccine recipients showed a spike-specific TCR breadth that was higher than in placebo recipients.

Details on this clone: Its antigen is not identified.

Clones were read by immunoSEQ multiplex PCR, and TCRdb kept only the in-frame ones, dropping some. Seen here are fewer than 500,000 clones, over 75% observed once, and the top ten hold 10% to 15%. Treatment in this sample: 19 received Ad26.COV2.S at low or high dose, single or two shots; about 5 received placebo; per-sample allocation not given. Sampling was performed 63 days after the first vaccine or placebo injection. In Boston, the donor was an adult between 18-55 years of age. This vaccine is an Ad26 vector that expresses the Wuhan-strain SARS-CoV-2 spike. This TCR was recovered from a person aged 18-65 years who received the Ad26.COV2.S COVID-19 vaccine or a placebo. The specimen was peripheral blood, collected in a trial of Ad26.COV2.S vaccine versus placebo.

The CDR3: CASSQRQGANTEAFF. In DNA, the CDR3 is TGTGCCAGCAGCCAACGACAGGGGGCGAACACTGAAGCTTTCTTT. This chain links TRBV5-4 with TRBJ1-1, with 10 bases lining up with TRBD1. The trim removed 4 bases at V and 1 base at J, leaving 4 bases unmatched. The CDR3 has 15 amino acids. Germline values: CDR1 SGHNT, CDR2 YYREEE (reference sequence).